The T cell receptor beta chain described here comes from a study of blood T cell repertoires in COVID-19. Across the study: Spain, Italy and the United States supplied samples that represented acute and convalescent COVID-19. Nucleic acid was either cDNA or gDNA, and it came from T cells, B-cell-depleted T cells, or PBMCs.

TCRdb keeps only in-frame clones here, not all; method: immunoSEQ multiplex PCR. The sample carries approximately 160,000 clones, about nine tenths recorded once. CDR3 length: 19 residues. The V and J ends lost 1 base and 4 bases, in that order; junction bases with no gene match: 17. The V gene's germline CDR1 is SGHVS and CDR2 FQNEAQ. Sequencing was performed on peripheral blood. The clonotype comes from a man between 60 and 70 years old with active or convalescent COVID-19. This sequence joins TRBV7-8 and TRBJ1-2, with 8 bases that match TRBD1. The CDR3 region is CASSLVARVTGASFYGYTF. The CDR3 nucleotides read TGTGCCAGCAGCTTAGTAGCGAGGGTGACAGGGGCGTCATTCTATGGCTACACCTTC.